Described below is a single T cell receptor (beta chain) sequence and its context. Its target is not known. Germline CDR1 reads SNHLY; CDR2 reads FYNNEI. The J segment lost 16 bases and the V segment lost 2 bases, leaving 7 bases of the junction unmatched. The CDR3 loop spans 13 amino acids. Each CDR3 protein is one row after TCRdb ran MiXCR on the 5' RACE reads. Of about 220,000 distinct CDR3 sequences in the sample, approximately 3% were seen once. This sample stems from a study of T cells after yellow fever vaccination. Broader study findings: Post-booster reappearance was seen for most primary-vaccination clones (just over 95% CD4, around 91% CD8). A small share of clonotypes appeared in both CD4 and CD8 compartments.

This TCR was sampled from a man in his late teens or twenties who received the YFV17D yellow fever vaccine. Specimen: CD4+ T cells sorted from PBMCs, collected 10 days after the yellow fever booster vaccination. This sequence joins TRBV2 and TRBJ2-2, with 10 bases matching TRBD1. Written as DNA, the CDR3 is TGTGCCAGCAGTGAACAAGGACAGGGGGTTCCGTTTTTT. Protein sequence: CASSEQGQGVPFF.